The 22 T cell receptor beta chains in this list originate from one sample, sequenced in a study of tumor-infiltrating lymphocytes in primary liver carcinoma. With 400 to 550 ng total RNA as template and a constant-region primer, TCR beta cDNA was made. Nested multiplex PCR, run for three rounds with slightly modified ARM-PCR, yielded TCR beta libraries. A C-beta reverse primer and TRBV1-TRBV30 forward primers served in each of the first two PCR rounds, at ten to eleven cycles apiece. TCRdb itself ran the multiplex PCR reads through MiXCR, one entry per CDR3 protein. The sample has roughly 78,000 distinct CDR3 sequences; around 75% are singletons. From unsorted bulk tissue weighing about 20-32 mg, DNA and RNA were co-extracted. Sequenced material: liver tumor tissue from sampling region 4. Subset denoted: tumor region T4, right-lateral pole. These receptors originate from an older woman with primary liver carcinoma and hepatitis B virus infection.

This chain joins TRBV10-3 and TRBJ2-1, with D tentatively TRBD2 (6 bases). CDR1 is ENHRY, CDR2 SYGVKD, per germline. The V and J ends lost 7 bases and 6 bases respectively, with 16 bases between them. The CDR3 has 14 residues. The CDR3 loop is CAINPGPGVNEQFF. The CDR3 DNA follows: TGTGCCATCAACCCGGGACCGGGGGTCAATGAGCAGTTCTTC.

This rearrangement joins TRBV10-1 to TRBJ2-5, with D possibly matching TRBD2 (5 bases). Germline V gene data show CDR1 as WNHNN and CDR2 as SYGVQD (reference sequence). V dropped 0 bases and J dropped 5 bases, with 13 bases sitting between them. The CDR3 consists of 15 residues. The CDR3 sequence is CASSESSSGRETQYF. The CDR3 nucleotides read TGCGCCAGCAGTGAGTCTAGCAGCGGAAGGGAGACCCAGTACTTC.

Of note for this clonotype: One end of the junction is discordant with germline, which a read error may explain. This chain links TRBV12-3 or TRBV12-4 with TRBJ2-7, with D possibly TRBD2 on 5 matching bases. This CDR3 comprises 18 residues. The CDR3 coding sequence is TGTACCAGCAGTTTAGCGAGTTGGCTGAGCTCGGTGGACTGCGAGCAGTGCTTC. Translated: CTSSLASWLSSVDCEQCF.

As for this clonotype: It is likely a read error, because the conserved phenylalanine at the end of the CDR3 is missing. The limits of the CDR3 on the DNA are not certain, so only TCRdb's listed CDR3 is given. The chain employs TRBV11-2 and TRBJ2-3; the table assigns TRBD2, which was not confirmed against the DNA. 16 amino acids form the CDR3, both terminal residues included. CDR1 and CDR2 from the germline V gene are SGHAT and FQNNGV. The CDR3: CASSLFSGTSTDTHYS.

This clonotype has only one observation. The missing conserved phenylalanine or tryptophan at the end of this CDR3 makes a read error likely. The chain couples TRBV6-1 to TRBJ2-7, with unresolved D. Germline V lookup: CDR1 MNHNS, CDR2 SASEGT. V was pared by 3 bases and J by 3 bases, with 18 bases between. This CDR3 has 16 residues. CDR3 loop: CASSEASIPPIYEQYS. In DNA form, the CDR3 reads TGTGCCAGCAGTGAGGCTAGTATCCCCCCCATCTACGAGCAGTACTCC.

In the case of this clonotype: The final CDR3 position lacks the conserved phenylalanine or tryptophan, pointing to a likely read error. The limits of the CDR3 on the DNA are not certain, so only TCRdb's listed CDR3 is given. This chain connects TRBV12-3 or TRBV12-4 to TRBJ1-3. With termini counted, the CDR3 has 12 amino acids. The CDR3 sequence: CASSTTGNTLYS.

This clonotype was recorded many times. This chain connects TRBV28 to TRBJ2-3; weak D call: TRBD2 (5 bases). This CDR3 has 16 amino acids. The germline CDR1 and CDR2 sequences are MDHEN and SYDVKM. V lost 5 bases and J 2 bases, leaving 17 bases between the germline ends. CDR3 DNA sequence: TGTGCCAGCAGTCTAGTACTAGTATCGGACACAGATACGCAGTATTTT. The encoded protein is CASSLVLVSDTDTQYF.

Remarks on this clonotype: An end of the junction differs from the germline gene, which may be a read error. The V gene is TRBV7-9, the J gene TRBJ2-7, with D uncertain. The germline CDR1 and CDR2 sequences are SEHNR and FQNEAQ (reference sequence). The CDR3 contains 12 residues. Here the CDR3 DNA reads TGTGTCAGCAACCCCGGCTCCTACGAGCAGTACTTC. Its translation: CVSNPGSYEQYF.

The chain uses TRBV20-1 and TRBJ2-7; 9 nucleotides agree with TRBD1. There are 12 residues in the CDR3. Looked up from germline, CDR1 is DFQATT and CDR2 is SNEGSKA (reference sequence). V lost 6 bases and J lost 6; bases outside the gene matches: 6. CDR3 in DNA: TGCAGTGCCCTACAGGGGGCCACCGAGCAGTACTTC. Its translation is CSALQGATEQYF.

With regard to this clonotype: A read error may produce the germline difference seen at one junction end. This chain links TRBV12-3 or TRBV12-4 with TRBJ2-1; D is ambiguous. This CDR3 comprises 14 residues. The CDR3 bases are TGTGTCAGCAGTTTAAAGTTCCGAGGTAGTGGGCAGTTCTTC. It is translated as CVSSLKFRGSGQFF.

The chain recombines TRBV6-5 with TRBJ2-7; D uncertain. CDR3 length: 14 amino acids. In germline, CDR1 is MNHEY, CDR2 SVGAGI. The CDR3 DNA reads TGTCGCAGCAGTACCACTCCCACCTCCTACGAGCAGTACTTC. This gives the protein CRSSTTPTSYEQYF.

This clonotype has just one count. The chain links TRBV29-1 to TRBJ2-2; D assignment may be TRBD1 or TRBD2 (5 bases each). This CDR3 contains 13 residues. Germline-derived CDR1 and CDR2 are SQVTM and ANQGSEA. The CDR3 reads CTVTGRSSGELFF. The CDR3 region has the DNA TGCACCGTCACGGGGCGCTCGAGCGGGGAGCTGTTTTTT.

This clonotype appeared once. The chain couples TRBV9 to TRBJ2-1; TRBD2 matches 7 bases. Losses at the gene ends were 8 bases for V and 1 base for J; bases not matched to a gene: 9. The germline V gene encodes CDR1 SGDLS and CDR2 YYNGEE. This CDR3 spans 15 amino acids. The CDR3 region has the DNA TGTGCCAGTAGCATCCTAGCGGAGTCCTACAATGAGCAGTTCTTC. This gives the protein CASSILAESYNEQFF. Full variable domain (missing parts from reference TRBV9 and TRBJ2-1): DSGVTQTPKHLITATGQRVTLRCSPRSGDLSVYWYQQSLDQGLQFLIQYYNGEERAKGNILERFSAQQFPDLHSELNLSSLELGDSALYFCASSILAESYNEQFFGPGTRLTVL.

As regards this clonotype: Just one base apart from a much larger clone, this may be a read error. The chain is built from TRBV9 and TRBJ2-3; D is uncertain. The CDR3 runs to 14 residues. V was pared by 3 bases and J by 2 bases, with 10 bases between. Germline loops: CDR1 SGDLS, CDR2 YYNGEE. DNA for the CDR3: TGTGCCAGCAGCGGAAGGGCGCCCACAGATACGCAGTATTTT. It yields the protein CASSGRAPTDTQYF.

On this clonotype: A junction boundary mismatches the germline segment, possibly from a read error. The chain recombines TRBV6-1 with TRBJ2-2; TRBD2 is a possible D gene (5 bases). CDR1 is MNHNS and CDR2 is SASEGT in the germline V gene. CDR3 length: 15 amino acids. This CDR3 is CASSEGWRHTGELLF. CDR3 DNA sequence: TGTGCCAGCAGTGAAGGGTGGAGGCACACCGGGGAGCTGCTTTTT.

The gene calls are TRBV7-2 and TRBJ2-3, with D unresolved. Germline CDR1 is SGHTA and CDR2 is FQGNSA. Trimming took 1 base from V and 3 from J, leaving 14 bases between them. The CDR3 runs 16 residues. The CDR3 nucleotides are TGTGCCAGCAGCTTAGTCCGCGGTTGGCAGACAGATACGCAGTATTTT. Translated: CASSLVRGWQTDTQYF.

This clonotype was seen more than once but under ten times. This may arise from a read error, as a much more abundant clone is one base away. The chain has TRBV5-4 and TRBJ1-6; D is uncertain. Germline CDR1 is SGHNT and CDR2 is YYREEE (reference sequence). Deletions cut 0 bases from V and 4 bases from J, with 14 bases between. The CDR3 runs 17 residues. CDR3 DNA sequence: TGTGCCAGCAGCTTGGTCCCCACACCAGGATATAATTCACCCCTCCACTTT. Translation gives CASSLVPTPGYNSPLHF.

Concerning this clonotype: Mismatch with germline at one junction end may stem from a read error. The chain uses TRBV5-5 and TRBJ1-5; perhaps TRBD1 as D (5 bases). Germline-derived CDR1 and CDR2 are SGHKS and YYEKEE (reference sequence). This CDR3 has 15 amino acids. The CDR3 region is CTSSPGLTTRQSQHF. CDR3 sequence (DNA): TGTACCAGCAGCCCAGGGCTCACGACGCGCCAGTCCCAGCATTTT.

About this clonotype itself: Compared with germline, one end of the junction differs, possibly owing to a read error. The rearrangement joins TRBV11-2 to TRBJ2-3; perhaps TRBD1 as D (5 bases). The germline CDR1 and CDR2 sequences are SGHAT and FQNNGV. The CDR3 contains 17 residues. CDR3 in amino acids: CARSLGVRREGTDTQYF. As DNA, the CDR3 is TGTGCCAGGAGCTTAGGGGTTCGAAGGGAAGGCACGGACACGCAGTATTTT.

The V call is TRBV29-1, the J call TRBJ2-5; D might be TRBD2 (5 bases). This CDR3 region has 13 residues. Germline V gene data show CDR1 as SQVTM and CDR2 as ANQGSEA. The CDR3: CLAYSGFQETQYF. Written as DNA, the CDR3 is TGCCTCGCGTATTCGGGATTTCAAGAGACCCAGTACTTC.

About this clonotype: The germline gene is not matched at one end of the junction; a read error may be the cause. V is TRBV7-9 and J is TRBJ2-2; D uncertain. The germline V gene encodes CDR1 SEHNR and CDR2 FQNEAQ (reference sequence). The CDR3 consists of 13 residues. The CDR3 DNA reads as TGTACCAGCAGCTTTCCGGACACCGGGGAGCTGTTTTTT. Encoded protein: CTSSFPDTGELFF.

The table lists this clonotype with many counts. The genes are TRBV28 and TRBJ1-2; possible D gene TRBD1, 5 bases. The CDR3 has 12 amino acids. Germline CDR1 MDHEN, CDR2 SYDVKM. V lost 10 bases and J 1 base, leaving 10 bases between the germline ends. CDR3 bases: TGTGCCACCTGGGGGATTAACTATGGCTACACCTTC. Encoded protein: CATWGINYGYTF.